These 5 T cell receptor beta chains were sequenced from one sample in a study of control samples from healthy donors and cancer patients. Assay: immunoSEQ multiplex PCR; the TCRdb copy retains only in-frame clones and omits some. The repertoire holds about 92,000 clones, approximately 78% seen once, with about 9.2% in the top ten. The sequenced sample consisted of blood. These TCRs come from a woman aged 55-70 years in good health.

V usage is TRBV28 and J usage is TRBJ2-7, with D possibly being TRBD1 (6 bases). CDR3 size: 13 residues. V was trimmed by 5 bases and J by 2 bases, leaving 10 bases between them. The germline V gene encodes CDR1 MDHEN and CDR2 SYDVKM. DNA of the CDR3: TGTGCCAGCAGTCTGACAGGCCCCTACGAGCAGTACTTC. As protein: CASSLTGPYEQYF.

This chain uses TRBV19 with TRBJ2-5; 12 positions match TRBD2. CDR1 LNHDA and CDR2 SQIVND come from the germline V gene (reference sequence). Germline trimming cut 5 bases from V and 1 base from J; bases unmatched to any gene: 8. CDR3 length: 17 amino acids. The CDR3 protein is CASSARLAGDFQETQYF. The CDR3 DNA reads TGTGCCAGTAGTGCCAGACTAGCGGGAGATTTCCAAGAGACCCAGTACTTC.

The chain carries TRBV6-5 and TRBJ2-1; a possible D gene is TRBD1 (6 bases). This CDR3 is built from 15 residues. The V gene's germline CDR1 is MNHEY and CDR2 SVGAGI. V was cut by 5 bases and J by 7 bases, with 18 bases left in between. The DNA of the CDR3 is TGTGCCAGCAGTAGAGAGGGGGATAAGGCGAATGAGCAGTTCTTC. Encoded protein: CASSREGDKANEQFF.

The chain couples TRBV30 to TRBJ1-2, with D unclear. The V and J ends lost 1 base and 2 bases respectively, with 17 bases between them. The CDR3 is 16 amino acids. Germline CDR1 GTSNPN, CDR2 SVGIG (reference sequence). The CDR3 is CAWSAWFELPNYGYTF. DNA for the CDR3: TGTGCCTGGAGTGCTTGGTTTGAGCTGCCAAACTATGGCTACACCTTC.

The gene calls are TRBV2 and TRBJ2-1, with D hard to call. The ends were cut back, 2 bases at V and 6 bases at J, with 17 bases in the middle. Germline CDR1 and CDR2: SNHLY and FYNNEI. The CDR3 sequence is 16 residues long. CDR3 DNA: TGTGCCAGCAGTGAATTAGCCCCCAATTACCCCAATGAGCAGTTCTTC. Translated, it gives CASSELAPNYPNEQFF.